These 2 T cell receptor beta chains were all obtained from the same sample, sequenced in a study of CD8+CD57+ T cells in acquired aplastic anemia. Both TCR beta VDJ combination and CDR3 sequence profiling were carried out. Genomic DNA was the template for this profiling. TCRdb passed the reads through MiXCR, listing each CDR3 protein once. The sample includes 180,000 or so distinct CDR3 sequences, around 50% of them seen just once. By flow cytometry, patients selected for sequencing had shown an expansion of CD8+CD57+ cells. Sequencing was performed on sorted CD4+, CD8+, or CD8+CD57+ T cells (not recorded which) from PBMCs. The receptors originated from a human donor with aplastic anemia.

This clonotype was detected only a few times. This rearrangement joins TRBV11-2 to TRBJ2-2; 7 bases line up with TRBD1. CDR3 length equals 16 residues. After removal of 3 bases from V and 1 base from J, the junction contained 5 bases not matched to a gene. Germline V lookup: CDR1 SGHAT, CDR2 FQNNGV. CDR3 in amino acids: CASSFRGTENTGELFF. In DNA, the CDR3 is TGTGCCAGCAGCTTTAGGGGGACAGAGAACACCGGGGAGCTGTTTTTT.

With respect to this clonotype: This clone may be a read error of a much larger clone one base away. The V gene is TRBV27, the J gene TRBJ1-2; no reliable D call. Germline values: CDR1 MNHEY, CDR2 SMNVEV (reference sequence). The CDR3 is 12 residues long. CDR3 DNA sequence: TGTGCCAGCAGTTCCCGAAACTATGGCTGCACCTTC. Translated, it gives CASSSRNYGCTF.